The present TCR beta chain was sequenced within a study of blood T cell repertoires in COVID-19. Study as a whole: Specimens from acute and convalescent COVID-19 originated in the United States, Italy and Spain.

The CDR3 consists of 16 residues. Germline V CDR1 and CDR2: MGHRA, YSYEKL. Trimming took 3 bases from V and 0 from J, leaving 12 bases between them. Methods used by the authors: It was from reference gene primer amplification that nucleated cell counts were estimated. Sequencing was performed with immunoSEQ multiplex PCR; in TCRdb, only in-frame clones are kept and a portion is missing. V, J and clone size are taken as reported in that table, and D and trimming were inferred from the DNA itself. The table records about 430,000 clones, roughly nine tenths of them present only once. Donors in Cohort 3 who had recovered were those with two negative PCRs, healthcare professional clearance, or resolution of their symptoms.

The sample comprised PBMCs or T cells enriched from blood (not recorded which). The chain uses TRBV4-1 and TRBJ2-1; D possibly corresponds to TRBD1 (6 bases). The source of this sequence is a man aged 25-45 years who had recovered from COVID-19. The DNA for the CDR3 is TGCGCCAGCAGCCAGGGGGCCCCTAGCTCCTACAATGAGCAGTTCTTC. Its protein is CASSQGAPSSYNEQFF.